What follows describes a single T cell receptor beta chain. J gave up 8 bases and V 4 bases, and 14 bases lay outside the gene matches. Looked up from germline, CDR1 is SGHRS and CDR2 is YFSETQ. The CDR3 consists of 15 residues. Sequencing used immunoSEQ multiplex PCR; TCRdb keeps in-frame clones, though not all of them. The repertoire consists of around 300,000 clones, with 80% to 90% occurring once and the leading ten covering about 10%. These data originate in a study of blood T cell repertoires in COVID-19. Background on the study: PBMCs, B-cell-depleted T cells, or T cells were the source of the cDNA or gDNA that made up the material.

The rearrangement links TRBV5-1 to TRBJ1-2; TRBD1 agrees at 7 bases. Sequenced sample: peripheral blood. The clonotype was recovered from a woman in her 70s with acute or convalescent COVID-19. This CDR3 reads CASSPPTGPGGGYTF. The CDR3 region has the DNA TGCGCCAGCAGCCCACCGACAGGGCCCGGAGGAGGCTACACCTTC.